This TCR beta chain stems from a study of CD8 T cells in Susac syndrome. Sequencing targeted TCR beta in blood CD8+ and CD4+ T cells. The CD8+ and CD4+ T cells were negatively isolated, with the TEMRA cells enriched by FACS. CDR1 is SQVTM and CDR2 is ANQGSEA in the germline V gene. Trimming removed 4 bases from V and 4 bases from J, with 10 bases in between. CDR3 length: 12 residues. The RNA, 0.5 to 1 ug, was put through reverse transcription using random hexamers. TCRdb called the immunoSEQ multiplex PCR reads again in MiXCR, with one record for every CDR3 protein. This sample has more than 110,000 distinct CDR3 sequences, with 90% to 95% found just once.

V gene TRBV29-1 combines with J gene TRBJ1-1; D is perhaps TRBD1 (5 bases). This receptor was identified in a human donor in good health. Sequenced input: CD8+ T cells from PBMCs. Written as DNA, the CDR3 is TGCAGCGTTGTGGGGGAGGGCACTGAAGCTTTCTTT. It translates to CSVVGEGTEAFF.